Below are 13 T cell receptor beta chains sequenced from a single sample in a study of blood T cell repertoires in COVID-19 (dated by TCRdb to between 2020 and 2021). Library preparation employed the immunoSEQ multiplex PCR assay. The clones in this table, taken by TCRdb from immuneACCESS, are in-frame only. Not every clone is retained; where verified, under half of the shortfall comes from an unresolved V gene, and the cause of the rest is unknown. The sample table records some 360,000 clones; about 90% of these occur just once. The ten most abundant clones make up 2% to 2.5% of the sample. Sample: peripheral blood. Every receptor here comes from a woman aged 55-75 years with COVID-19, enrolled during active disease.

The genes are TRBV2 and TRBJ2-4; 7 bases fit TRBD1. Germline V CDR1 and CDR2: SNHLY, FYNNEI. With V trimmed by 6 bases and J by 0 bases, 5 bases remained unmatched. The CDR3 spans 15 residues. CDR3 nucleotides: TGTGCCAGCAGGGGACAGATTCTAGCCAAAAACATTCAGTACTTC. Its translation is CASRGQILAKNIQYF.

The V and J genes are TRBV5-6 and TRBJ2-2; the match to TRBD1 covers 10 bases. CDR1 and CDR2 from the germline V gene are SGHDT and YYEEEE. The trim removed 3 bases at V and 4 bases at J, leaving 6 bases unmatched. The CDR3 covers 16 residues. The DNA for the CDR3 is TGTGCCAGCAGCTCGGGGGACAGGGGACGCACCGGGGAGCTGTTTTTT. It codes for CASSSGDRGRTGELFF.

This clone was seen once. The chain has TRBV15 and TRBJ1-5, with 10 bases lining up with TRBD1. Germline values: CDR1 LNHNV, CDR2 YYDKDF (reference sequence). CDR3 length equals 15 residues. J lost 6 bases, V lost 3 bases, and 5 bases had no gene match. The CDR3 protein is CATSSGQGDGQPQHF. The CDR3 DNA follows: TGTGCCACCAGCAGCGGACAGGGGGATGGTCAGCCCCAGCATTTT.

The chain has TRBV7-8 and TRBJ1-5; D is perhaps TRBD1 (5 bases). The germline V gene encodes CDR1 SGHVS and CDR2 FQNEAQ. Trimming cost V 1 base and J 4 bases, with 14 bases left between them. The CDR3 covers 16 residues. CDR3 nucleotides: TGTGCCAGCAGCTTAGAAAAGGGTGGGGGGAATCAGCCCCAGCATTTT. Translated: CASSLEKGGGNQPQHF.

The CDR3 spells CASGTGGEQYF. CDR3 coding DNA: TGTGCCAGTGGGACAGGGGGTGAGCAGTACTTC. The chain carries TRBV6-5 and TRBJ2-7, with 11 bases that match TRBD1. The junction had 2 bases not matched to a gene; V was cut back by 9 bases and J by 7 bases. In germline, CDR1 is MNHEY, CDR2 SVGAGI. The length of the CDR3 is 11 residues.

The rearrangement links TRBV28 to TRBJ2-7; TRBD1 might be the D (6 bases). The V and J ends lost 6 bases and 0 bases respectively, with 15 bases between them. The CDR3 has 15 residues. Germline V gene data show CDR1 as MDHEN and CDR2 as SYDVKM. The CDR3 loop is CASSLTGSSSYEQYF. The CDR3 region has the DNA TGTGCCAGCAGCCTTACAGGGTCAAGCTCCTACGAGCAGTACTTC. The variable domain in full, with the rest retrieved from reference TRBV28 and TRBJ2-7, is DVKVTQSSRYLVKRTGEKVFLECVQDMDHENMFWYRQDPGLGLRLIYFSYDVKMKEKGDIPEGYSVSREKKERFSLILESASTNQTSMYLCASSLTGSSSYEQYFGPGTRLTVT.

The chain uses TRBV21-1 and TRBJ1-5; TRBD1, the D gene given by the table, was not confirmed from the DNA. TRBV21-1 corresponds to a pseudogene. CDR3 length: 18 amino acids. The CDR3 nucleotides read TGTGCCAGCCGGGGAAGTGAGACAGGGGGCGAAATTAATCAGCCCCAGCATTTT. The encoded protein is CASRGSETGGEINQPQHF.

This chain joins TRBV5-4 and TRBJ1-4, with 8 bases lining up with TRBD1. From germline, CDR1 is SGHNT and CDR2 YYREEE (reference sequence). CDR3 size: 14 residues. V shed 4 bases and J 7 bases; nucleotides not matched to a gene: 6. CDR3 amino acids: CASSADREGEKLFF. In DNA, the CDR3 is TGTGCCAGCAGCGCGGACAGGGAGGGTGAAAAACTGTTTTTT.

This chain connects TRBV5-5 to TRBJ2-5, with D perhaps TRBD2 (6 bases). Germline V lookup: CDR1 SGHKS, CDR2 YYEKEE (reference sequence). The ends were cut back, 1 base at V and 2 bases at J, with 9 bases in the middle. The CDR3 length is 14 residues. CDR3 protein: CASSLRLAQETQYF. In DNA form, the CDR3 reads TGTGCCAGCAGCTTGAGGCTAGCGCAAGAGACCCAGTACTTC.

This chain connects TRBV10-3 to TRBJ2-1, with 14 bases that match TRBD2. V shed 4 bases and J 8 bases; nucleotides not matched to a gene: 4. CDR3 length: 15 amino acids. Germline V gene data show CDR1 as ENHRY and CDR2 as SYGVKD. CDR3 nucleotides: TGTGCCATCAGTGCCGGGACTAGCGGGGGTTATGAGCAGTTCTTC. As protein: CAISAGTSGGYEQFF.

The chain joins TRBV28 to TRBJ1-3; D is uncertain. Germline CDR1 MDHEN, CDR2 SYDVKM. This CDR3 has 14 residues. Trimming took off 4 bases at V and 2 bases at J, with 9 bases between the two ends. CDR3 in amino acids: CASSSPVTGNTIYF. In DNA, the CDR3 is TGTGCCAGCAGTTCGCCAGTGACTGGAAACACCATATATTTT.

The chain recombines TRBV6-1 with TRBJ2-3, with 7 positions matching TRBD2. The germline V gene has CDR1 MNHNS and CDR2 SASEGT. V shed 0 bases and J 5 bases; nucleotides not matched to a gene: 2. The CDR3 is 14 amino acids. The DNA for the CDR3 is TGTGCCAGCAGTGAAGCGGGGGGGAGAGATACGCAGTATTTT. It translates to CASSEAGGRDTQYF.

This chain connects TRBV28 to TRBJ2-2; D is possibly TRBD2 (6 bases). Trimming stripped 5 bases from V and 1 base from J, with 11 bases between. The CDR3 length is 15 residues. The V gene's germline CDR1 is MDHEN and CDR2 SYDVKM. The CDR3: CASSRAGLNTGELFF. The DNA of the CDR3 is TGTGCCAGCAGTAGAGCGGGCCTGAACACCGGGGAGCTGTTTTTT. Full variable domain (remainder filled in from reference TRBV28 and TRBJ2-2): DVKVTQSSRYLVKRTGEKVFLECVQDMDHENMFWYRQDPGLGLRLIYFSYDVKMKEKGDIPEGYSVSREKKERFSLILESASTNQTSMYLCASSRAGLNTGELFFGEGSRLTVL.